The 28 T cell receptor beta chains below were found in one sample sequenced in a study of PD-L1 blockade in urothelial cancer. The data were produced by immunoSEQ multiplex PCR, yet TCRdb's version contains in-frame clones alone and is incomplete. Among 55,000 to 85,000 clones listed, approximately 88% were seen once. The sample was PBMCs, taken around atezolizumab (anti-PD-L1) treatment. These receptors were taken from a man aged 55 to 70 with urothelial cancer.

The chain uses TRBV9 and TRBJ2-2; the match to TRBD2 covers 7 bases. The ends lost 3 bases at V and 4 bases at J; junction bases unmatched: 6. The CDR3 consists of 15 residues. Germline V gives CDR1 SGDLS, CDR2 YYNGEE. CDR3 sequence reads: CASSATSEITGELFF. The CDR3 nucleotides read TGTGCCAGCAGCGCCACTAGCGAGATCACCGGGGAGCTGTTTTTT.

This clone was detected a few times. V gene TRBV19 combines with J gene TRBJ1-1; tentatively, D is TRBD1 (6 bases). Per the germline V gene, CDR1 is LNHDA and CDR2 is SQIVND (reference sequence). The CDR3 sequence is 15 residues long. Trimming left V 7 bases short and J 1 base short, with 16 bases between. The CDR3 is CASTGHQLGNTEAFF. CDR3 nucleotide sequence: TGTGCCAGTACGGGACATCAACTGGGGAACACTGAAGCTTTCTTT.

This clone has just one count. The CDR3 DNA follows: TGTGCCTGGAGATCCGGTTTCTCCAGCAATCAGCCCCAGCATTTT. Protein: CAWRSGFSSNQPQHF. The rearrangement joins TRBV30 to TRBJ1-5, with D unresolved. The germline gives CDR1 GTSNPN, CDR2 SVGIG (reference sequence). V was trimmed by 3 bases and J by 1 base, leaving 13 bases between them. This CDR3 is 15 amino acids long.

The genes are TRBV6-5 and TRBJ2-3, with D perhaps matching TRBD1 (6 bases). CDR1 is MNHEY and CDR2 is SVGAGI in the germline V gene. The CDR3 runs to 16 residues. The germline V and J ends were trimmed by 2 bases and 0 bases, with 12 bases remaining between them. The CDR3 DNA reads TGTGCCAGCAGTTACGGTCAGGGGCCTAGCACAGATACGCAGTATTTT. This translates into CASSYGQGPSTDTQYF.

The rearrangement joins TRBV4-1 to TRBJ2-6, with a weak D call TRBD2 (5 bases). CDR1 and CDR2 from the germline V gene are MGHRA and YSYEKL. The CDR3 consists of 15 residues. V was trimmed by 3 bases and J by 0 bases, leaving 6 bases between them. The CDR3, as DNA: TGCGCCAGCAGCCACCGGGACTCTGGGGCCAACGTCCTGACTTTC. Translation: CASSHRDSGANVLTF.

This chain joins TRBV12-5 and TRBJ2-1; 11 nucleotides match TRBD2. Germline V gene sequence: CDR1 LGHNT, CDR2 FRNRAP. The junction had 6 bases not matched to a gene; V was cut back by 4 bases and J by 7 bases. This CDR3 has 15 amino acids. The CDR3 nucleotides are TGTGCTAGTGGTTCCCCGAGGACTAGCGGGAATGAGCAGTTCTTC. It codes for CASGSPRTSGNEQFF.

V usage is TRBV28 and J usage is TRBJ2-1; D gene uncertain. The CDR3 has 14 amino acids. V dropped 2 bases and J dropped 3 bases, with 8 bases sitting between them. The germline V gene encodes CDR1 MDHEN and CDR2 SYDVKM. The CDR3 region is CASSLLAIYNEQFF. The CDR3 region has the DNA TGTGCCAGCAGTTTACTCGCGATCTACAATGAGCAGTTCTTC.

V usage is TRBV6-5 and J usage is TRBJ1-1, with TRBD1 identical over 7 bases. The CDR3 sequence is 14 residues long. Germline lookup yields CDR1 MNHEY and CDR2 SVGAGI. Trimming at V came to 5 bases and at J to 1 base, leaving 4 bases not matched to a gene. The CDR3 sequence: CASSVGQSNTEAFF. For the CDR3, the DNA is TGTGCCAGCAGTGTGGGACAGTCGAACACTGAAGCTTTCTTT.

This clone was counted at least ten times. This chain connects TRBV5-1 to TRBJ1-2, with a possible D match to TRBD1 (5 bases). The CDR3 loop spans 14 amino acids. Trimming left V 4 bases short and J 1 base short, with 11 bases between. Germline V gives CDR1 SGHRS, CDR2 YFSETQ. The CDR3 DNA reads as TGCGCCAGCAGCACGGCCCAGGGTAACTATGGCTACACCTTC. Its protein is CASSTAQGNYGYTF.

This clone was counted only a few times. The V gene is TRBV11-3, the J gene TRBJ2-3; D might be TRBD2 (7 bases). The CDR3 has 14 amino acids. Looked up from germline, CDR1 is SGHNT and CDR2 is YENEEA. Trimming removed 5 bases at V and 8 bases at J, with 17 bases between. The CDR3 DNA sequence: TGTGCCAGCAGCCGAGCGGGGACACAGAGTACGCAGTATTTT. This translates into CASSRAGTQSTQYF.

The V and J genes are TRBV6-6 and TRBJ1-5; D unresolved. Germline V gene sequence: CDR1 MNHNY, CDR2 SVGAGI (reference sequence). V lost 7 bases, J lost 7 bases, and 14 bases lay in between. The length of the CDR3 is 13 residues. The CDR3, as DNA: TGTGCCAGCACCGACGAGGCGTCACAGCCCCAGCATTTT. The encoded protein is CASTDEASQPQHF.

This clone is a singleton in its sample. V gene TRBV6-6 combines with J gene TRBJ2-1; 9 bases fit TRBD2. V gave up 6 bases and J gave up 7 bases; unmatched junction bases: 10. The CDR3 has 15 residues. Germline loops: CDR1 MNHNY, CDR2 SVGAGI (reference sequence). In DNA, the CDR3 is TGTGCCAGCAGGGCGGGGGGGGGCGTTGGGAATGAGCAGTTCTTC. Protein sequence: CASRAGGGVGNEQFF.

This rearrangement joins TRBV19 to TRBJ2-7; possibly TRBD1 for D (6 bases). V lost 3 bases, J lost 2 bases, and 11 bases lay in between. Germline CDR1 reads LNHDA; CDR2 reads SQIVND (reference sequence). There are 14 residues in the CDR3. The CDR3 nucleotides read TGTGCCAGTAGTATGTGGGACACCGCCTACGAGCAGTACTTC. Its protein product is CASSMWDTAYEQYF.

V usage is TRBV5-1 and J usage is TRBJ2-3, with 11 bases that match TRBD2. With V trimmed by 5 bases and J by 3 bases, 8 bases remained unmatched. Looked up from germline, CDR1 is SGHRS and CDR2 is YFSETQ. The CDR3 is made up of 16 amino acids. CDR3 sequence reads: CASRGNLAGGTDTQYF. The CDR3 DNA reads TGCGCCAGCAGAGGCAACCTAGCGGGGGGTACAGATACGCAGTATTTT.

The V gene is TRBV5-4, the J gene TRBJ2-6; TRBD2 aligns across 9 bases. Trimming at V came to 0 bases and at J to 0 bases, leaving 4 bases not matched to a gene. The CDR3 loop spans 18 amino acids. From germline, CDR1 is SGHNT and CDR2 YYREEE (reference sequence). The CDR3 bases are TGTGCCAGCAGCTTGGAAGCGCGGGGGGGCTCTGGGGCCAACGTCCTGACTTTC. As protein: CASSLEARGGSGANVLTF.

CDR3 sequence reads: CASSPIEKSNEKLFF. The CDR3 coding sequence is TGTGCCAGCTCACCAATAGAGAAATCTAATGAAAAACTGTTTTTT. The V and J genes are TRBV18 and TRBJ1-4; D call uncertain. Germline loops: CDR1 KGHSH, CDR2 LQKENI. This CDR3 comprises 15 residues. Trimming left V 2 bases short and J 3 bases short, with 10 bases between.

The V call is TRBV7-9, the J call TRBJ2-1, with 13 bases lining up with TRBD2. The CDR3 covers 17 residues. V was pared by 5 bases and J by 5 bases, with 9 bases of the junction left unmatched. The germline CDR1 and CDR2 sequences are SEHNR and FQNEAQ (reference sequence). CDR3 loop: CASSTGLAGWRDNEQFF. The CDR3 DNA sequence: TGTGCCAGCAGCACGGGACTAGCGGGATGGAGGGACAATGAGCAGTTCTTC.

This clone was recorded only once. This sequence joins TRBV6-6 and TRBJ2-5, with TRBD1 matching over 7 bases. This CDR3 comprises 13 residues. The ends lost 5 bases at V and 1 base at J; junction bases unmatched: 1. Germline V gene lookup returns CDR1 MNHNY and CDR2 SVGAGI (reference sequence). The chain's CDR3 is CASSRQGQETQYF. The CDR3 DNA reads TGTGCCAGCAGTAGACAGGGCCAAGAGACCCAGTACTTC.

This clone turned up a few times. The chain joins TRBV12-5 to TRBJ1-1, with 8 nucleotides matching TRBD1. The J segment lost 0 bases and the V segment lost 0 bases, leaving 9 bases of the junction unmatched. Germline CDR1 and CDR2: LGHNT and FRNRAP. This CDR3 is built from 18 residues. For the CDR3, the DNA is TGTGCTAGTGGTTTGGTACTCGGCAGGGGGCCCATGAACACTGAAGCTTTCTTT. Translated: CASGLVLGRGPMNTEAFF.

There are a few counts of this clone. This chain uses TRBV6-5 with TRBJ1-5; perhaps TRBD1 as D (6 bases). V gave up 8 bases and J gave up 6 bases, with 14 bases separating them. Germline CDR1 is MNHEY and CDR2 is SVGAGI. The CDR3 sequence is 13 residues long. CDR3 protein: CASQRGGGQPQHF. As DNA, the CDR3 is TGTGCCAGCCAACGGGGGGGCGGTCAGCCCCAGCATTTT.

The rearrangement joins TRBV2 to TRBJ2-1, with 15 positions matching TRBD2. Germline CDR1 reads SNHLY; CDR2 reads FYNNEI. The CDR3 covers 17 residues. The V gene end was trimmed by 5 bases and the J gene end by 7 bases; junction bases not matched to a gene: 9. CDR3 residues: CASSRTSGGAGDNEQFF. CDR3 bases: TGTGCCAGCAGTCGGACTAGCGGGGGGGCAGGGGATAATGAGCAGTTCTTC. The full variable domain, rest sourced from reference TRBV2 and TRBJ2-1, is EPEVTQTPSHQVTQMGQEVILRCVPISNHLYFYWYRQILGQKVEFLVSFYNNEISEKSEIFDDQFSVERPDGSNFTLKIRSTKLEDSAMYFCASSRTSGGAGDNEQFFGPGTRLTVL.

CDR3 sequence reads: CASSSTSGRNRNEQFF. CDR3 bases: TGTGCCAGCAGCTCGACTAGCGGGCGCAACCGCAATGAGCAGTTCTTC. The rearrangement links TRBV11-2 to TRBJ2-1; 10 nucleotides agree with TRBD2. This CDR3 comprises 16 residues. The germline V gene has CDR1 SGHAT and CDR2 FQNNGV. The trim removed 4 bases at V and 6 bases at J, leaving 9 bases unmatched.

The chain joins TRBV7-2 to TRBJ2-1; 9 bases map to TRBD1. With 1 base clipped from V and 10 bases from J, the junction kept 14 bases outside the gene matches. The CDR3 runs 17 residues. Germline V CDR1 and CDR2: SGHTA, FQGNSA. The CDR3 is CASSLVVRGTGPIEQFF. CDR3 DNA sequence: TGTGCCAGCAGCTTAGTCGTTCGGGGGACAGGGCCCATAGAGCAGTTCTTC.

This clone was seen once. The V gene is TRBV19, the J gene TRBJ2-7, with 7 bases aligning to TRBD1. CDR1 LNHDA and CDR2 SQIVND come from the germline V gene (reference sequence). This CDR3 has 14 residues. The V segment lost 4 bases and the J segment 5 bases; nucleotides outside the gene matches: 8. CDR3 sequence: CASSTANRGNEQYF. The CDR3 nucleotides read TGTGCCAGTAGTACAGCAAACAGGGGAAACGAGCAGTACTTC.

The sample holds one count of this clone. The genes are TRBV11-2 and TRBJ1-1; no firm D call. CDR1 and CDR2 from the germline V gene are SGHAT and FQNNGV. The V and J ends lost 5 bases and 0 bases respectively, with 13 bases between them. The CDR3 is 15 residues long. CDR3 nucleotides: TGTGCCAGCAGCCTATGGAGGAATATGAACACTGAAGCTTTCTTT. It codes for CASSLWRNMNTEAFF. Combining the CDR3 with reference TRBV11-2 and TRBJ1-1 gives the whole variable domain EAGVAQSPRYKIIEKRQSVAFWCNPISGHATLYWYQQILGQGPKLLIQFQNNGVVDDSQLPKDRFSAERLKGVDSTLKIQPAKLEDSAVYLCASSLWRNMNTEAFFGQGTRLTVV.

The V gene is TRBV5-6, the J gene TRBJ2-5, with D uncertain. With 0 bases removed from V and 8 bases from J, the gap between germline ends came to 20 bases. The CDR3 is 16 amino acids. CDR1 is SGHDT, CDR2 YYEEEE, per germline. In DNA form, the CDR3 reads TGTGCCAGCAGCTTGGCCATTTTACAGTTGGAAGGTACCCAGTACTTC. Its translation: CASSLAILQLEGTQYF.

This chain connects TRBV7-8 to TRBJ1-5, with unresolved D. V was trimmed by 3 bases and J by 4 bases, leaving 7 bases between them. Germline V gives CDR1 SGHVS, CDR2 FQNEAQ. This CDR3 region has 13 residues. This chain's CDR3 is CASSFGENQPQHF. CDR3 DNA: TGTGCCAGCAGCTTTGGGGAGAATCAGCCCCAGCATTTT. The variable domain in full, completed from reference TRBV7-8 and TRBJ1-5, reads GAGVSQSPRYKVAKRGQDVALRCDPISGHVSLFWYQQALGQGPEFLTYFQNEAQLDKSGLPSDRFFAERPEGSVSTLKIQRTQQEDSAVYLCASSFGENQPQHFGDGTRLSIL.

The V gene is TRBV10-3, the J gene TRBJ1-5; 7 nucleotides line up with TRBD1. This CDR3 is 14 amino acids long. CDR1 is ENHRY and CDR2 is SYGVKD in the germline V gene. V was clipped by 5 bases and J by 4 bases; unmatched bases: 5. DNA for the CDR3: TGTGCCATCAGTCGGGACAGCAAGAATCAGCCCCAGCATTTT. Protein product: CAISRDSKNQPQHF.